A selection of T cell receptor beta chains follows, all from one sample in a study of type 1 regulatory T cells. These receptors lack a known antigen. TCRdb used MiXCR to reprocess the reads, holding one entry per CDR3 protein. Seen here are under 85,000 distinct CDR3 sequences, roughly half observed once, and the top ten hold around 2.1%. Sequenced: cultured non-Tr1 T cells, either the whole culture or a sorted T cell fraction (not recorded which). The receptors come from a human donor in good health. The CDR3 runs from the conserved cysteine through the conserved F or W. D genes are given only for firm matches.

j_call: TRBJ2-5
d_call: -
v_call: TRBV12-3/TRBV12-4
cdr3_aa: CASSRGGFSQETQYF

j_call: TRBJ2-2
d_call: TRBD1
v_call: TRBV20-1
cdr3_aa: CSARRTGRLKVTNTGELFF

j_call: TRBJ2-5
d_call: -
v_call: TRBV6-1
cdr3_aa: CASSEVNRPQETQYF

j_call: TRBJ2-3
d_call: -
v_call: TRBV11-2
cdr3_aa: CASSLVRGVTDTQYF

j_call: TRBJ2-7
d_call: TRBD2
v_call: TRBV29-1
cdr3_aa: CSVELAGVPYEQYF

j_call: TRBJ1-5
d_call: -
v_call: TRBV7-9
cdr3_aa: CASSLGPGFNQPQHF

j_call: TRBJ1-1
d_call: -
v_call: TRBV6-5
cdr3_aa: CASSPPGRRAEAFF

j_call: TRBJ2-7
d_call: TRBD2
v_call: TRBV20-1
cdr3_aa: CSAREAGVKYEQYF

j_call: TRBJ2-7
d_call: TRBD1
v_call: TRBV5-6
cdr3_aa: CASSLRGTGALEQYF

j_call: TRBJ1-2
d_call: -
v_call: TRBV5-6
cdr3_aa: CASSLGSSGGYTF

j_call: TRBJ1-6
d_call: -
v_call: TRBV20-1
cdr3_aa: CSAHPAGKDNSPLHF

j_call: TRBJ2-6
d_call: -
v_call: TRBV5-5
cdr3_aa: CASSLSFGQYMSSGANVLTF

j_call: TRBJ1-1
d_call: TRBD1
v_call: TRBV7-2
cdr3_aa: CASSLGQGLGNTEAFF

j_call: TRBJ1-2
d_call: -
v_call: TRBV5-1
cdr3_aa: CASSLDREYGYTF

j_call: TRBJ2-3
d_call: -
v_call: TRBV4-1
cdr3_aa: CASSQGVGRSTDTQYF

j_call: TRBJ2-6
d_call: -
v_call: TRBV9
cdr3_aa: CASGTSGANVLTF

j_call: TRBJ2-5
d_call: -
v_call: TRBV12-3/TRBV12-4
cdr3_aa: CASTKELGETQYF

j_call: TRBJ2-1
d_call: -
v_call: TRBV20-1
cdr3_aa: CSARRQGAGGNEQFF

j_call: TRBJ1-2
d_call: TRBD1
v_call: TRBV3-1
cdr3_aa: CASSPGQGASYGYTF

j_call: TRBJ2-1
d_call: TRBD2
v_call: TRBV5-1
cdr3_aa: CASSLVRLAGNEQFF

j_call: TRBJ1-1
d_call: -
v_call: TRBV5-1
cdr3_aa: CASSFPEGVNTEAFF

j_call: TRBJ1-2
d_call: -
v_call: TRBV3-1
cdr3_aa: CASSQSGGDYGYTF

j_call: TRBJ2-7
d_call: TRBD1
v_call: TRBV20-1
cdr3_aa: CSARDLVTGGEQYF

j_call: TRBJ2-1
d_call: TRBD2
v_call: TRBV7-8
cdr3_aa: CASSKRGAGNEQFF

j_call: TRBJ2-1
d_call: -
v_call: TRBV4-2
cdr3_aa: CAVGGSSYNEQFF

j_call: TRBJ2-3
d_call: TRBD2
v_call: TRBV6-1
cdr3_aa: CASRLAGGGDTQYF

j_call: TRBJ1-2
d_call: TRBD1
v_call: TRBV11-2
cdr3_aa: CASSLDLQGAFGYTF

j_call: TRBJ1-1
d_call: TRBD1
v_call: TRBV11-3
cdr3_aa: CASSPGTGRNTEAFF

j_call: TRBJ2-7
d_call: TRBD1
v_call: TRBV14
cdr3_aa: CASSRAGGSFYYEQYF

j_call: TRBJ1-2
d_call: TRBD1
v_call: TRBV20-1
cdr3_aa: CSARDAKKRTGSTYTF

j_call: TRBJ2-3
d_call: TRBD2
v_call: TRBV7-2
cdr3_aa: CASSFQGGGADTQYF

j_call: TRBJ1-2
d_call: TRBD1
v_call: TRBV4-3
cdr3_aa: CASSQGPGQGPNYGYTF

j_call: TRBJ2-7
d_call: -
v_call: TRBV3-1
cdr3_aa: CASSRGDEQYF

j_call: TRBJ1-5
d_call: -
v_call: TRBV28
cdr3_aa: CASNTGHQPQHF

j_call: TRBJ2-1
d_call: TRBD2
v_call: TRBV4-3
cdr3_aa: CASSQVAGGLYNEQFF

j_call: TRBJ2-7
d_call: -
v_call: TRBV29-1
cdr3_aa: CSVESQGREQYF

j_call: TRBJ1-1
d_call: -
v_call: TRBV3-1
cdr3_aa: CASSLLGTEAFF

j_call: TRBJ2-1
d_call: TRBD2
v_call: TRBV20-1
cdr3_aa: CSARDKRGGYNEQFF

j_call: TRBJ1-5
d_call: TRBD1
v_call: TRBV4-3
cdr3_aa: CASSQDGQGNQPQHF

j_call: TRBJ2-1
d_call: -
v_call: TRBV4-1
cdr3_aa: CASSQDQGKFAHEQFF

j_call: TRBJ2-5
d_call: -
v_call: TRBV5-1
cdr3_aa: CASSLDEARPGETQYF